The 4 T cell receptor beta chains presented below share a single source sample, sequenced in a study of T cell responses to AZD1222 COVID-19 vaccine. Using immunoSEQ multiplex PCR, the repertoire was profiled, and TCRdb retains in-frame clones only, with some absent. The table shows approximately 120,000 clones, with roughly 90% occurring only once. This material consisted of peripheral blood, taken on day 0 of AZD1222 vaccination. The receptors originated from an adult in good health.

The genes are TRBV6-5 and TRBJ1-4, with 9 bases lining up with TRBD1. CDR3 length: 12 amino acids. Germline V lookup: CDR1 MNHEY, CDR2 SVGAGI. Germline trimming cut 6 bases from V and 8 bases from J; bases unmatched to any gene: 1. CDR3 residues: CASRGQGEKLFF. The CDR3 nucleotides are TGTGCCAGCAGGGGACAGGGAGAAAAACTGTTTTTT.

This rearrangement joins TRBV19 to TRBJ1-2, with D uncertain. CDR3 length: 13 amino acids. From germline, CDR1 is LNHDA and CDR2 SQIVND (reference sequence). V lost 9 bases to trimming and J lost 0 bases, with 11 bases between them. The chain's CDR3 is CASQYGANYGYTF. CDR3 nucleotides: TGTGCCAGCCAGTACGGGGCTAACTATGGCTACACCTTC.

The genes are TRBV3-1 (or the pseudogene TRBV3-2) and TRBJ2-2, with D uncertain. V shed 4 bases and J shed 7 bases, with 13 bases lying between them. Per germline, CDR1 LGHDT and CDR2 YNNKEL (reference sequence). CDR3 length: 14 amino acids. CDR3 sequence (DNA): TGTGCCAGCAGCCGCGGTCGAGGTATCGGGGAGCTGTTTTTT. Translating it yields CASSRGRGIGELFF.

This chain uses TRBV14 with TRBJ1-1; D is ambiguous. The V gene lost 4 bases and the J gene lost 1 base, with 7 bases spanning the gap. Germline CDR1 and CDR2: SGHDN and FVKESK. This CDR3 is 13 amino acids long. The CDR3 loop reads CASSLTENTEAFF. The CDR3 DNA reads TGTGCCAGCAGCCTGACCGAGAACACTGAAGCTTTCTTT. Supplemented by reference TRBV14 and TRBJ1-1, the full variable domain reads EAGVTQFPSHSVIEKGQTVTLRCDPISGHDNLYWYRRVMGKEIKFLLHFVKESKQDESGMPNNRFLAERTGGTYSTLKVQPAELEDSGVYFCASSLTENTEAFFGQGTRLTVV.